Presented here are 18 T cell receptor beta chains from one specimen sequenced in a study of beta chain features in type 1 diabetes. Whole-study findings and limits: People with Type 1 diabetes carried modestly yet significantly shorter TCRB CDR3s in all four CD4+ subsets.

Their specific antigens are unknown. Reverse transcribing all isolated RNA meant expressed TCRB transcripts were sequenced. Some clones are missing from TCRdb's copy, which holds only in-frame ones; the method was immunoSEQ multiplex PCR. The sample has 95,000 to 150,000 clones; approximately 16% are singletons. Material: central memory CD4+ T cells from blood. The receptors here all came from a man younger than 40 with type 1 diabetes.

The chain recombines TRBV5-1 with TRBJ2-3; TRBD2 matches 12 bases. V shed 4 bases and J 3 bases; nucleotides not matched to a gene: 6. There are 16 residues in the CDR3. In germline, CDR1 is SGHRS, CDR2 YFSETQ. The CDR3: CASSPPSGGETDTQYF. CDR3 DNA: TGCGCCAGCAGCCCTCCTAGCGGGGGGGAGACAGATACGCAGTATTTT.

This clone has a handful of counts. The genes are TRBV29-1 and TRBJ2-3, with 8 nucleotides matching TRBD2. The CDR3 extends over 13 amino acids. CDR1 and CDR2 (germline): SQVTM, ANQGSEA. The V gene end was trimmed by 7 bases and the J gene end by 8 bases; junction bases not matched to a gene: 11. CDR3 residues: CSAESGGEGTQYF. In DNA, the CDR3 is TGCAGCGCTGAGAGCGGGGGCGAGGGTACGCAGTATTTT.

The chain carries TRBV5-6 and TRBJ2-6; D not resolved. CDR3 length equals 17 residues. V lost 1 base to trimming and J lost 0 bases, with 11 bases between them. From germline, CDR1 is SGHDT and CDR2 YYEEEE. The CDR3 nucleotides are TGTGCCAGCAGCTTGTGGCGTACCGGCTCTGGGGCCAACGTCCTGACTTTC. This codes for CASSLWRTGSGANVLTF. The full variable domain, with the rest looked up from reference TRBV5-6 and TRBJ2-6, is DAGVTQSPTHLIKTRGQQVTLRCSPKSGHDTVSWYQQALGQGPQFIFQYYEEEERQRGNFPDRFSGHQFPNYSSELNVNALLLGDSALYLCASSLWRTGSGANVLTFGAGSRLTVL.

This clone was observed a handful of times. The V and J genes are TRBV4-3 and TRBJ2-7; D is perhaps TRBD1 or TRBD2 (6 bases each). This CDR3 comprises 14 residues. The ends were cut back, 1 base at V and 5 bases at J, with 12 bases in the middle. CDR1 and CDR2 from the germline V gene are LGHNA and YSLEER. The CDR3 DNA reads as TGCGCCAGCAGCCAAGCGAGGGGGGAACACGAGCAGTACTTC. The encoded protein is CASSQARGEHEQYF.

This chain connects TRBV7-2 to TRBJ2-1, with D tentatively TRBD2 (5 bases). V lost 2 bases to trimming and J lost 8 bases, with 16 bases between them. This CDR3 region has 15 residues. CDR1 is SGHTA and CDR2 is FQGNSA in the germline V gene. The CDR3, as DNA: TGTGCCAGCAGCTTACCTGTGGCCGGGAACGATGAGCAGTTCTTC. Translated, it gives CASSLPVAGNDEQFF.

This clone was detected a few times. V usage is TRBV4-2 and J usage is TRBJ2-4; D possibly corresponds to TRBD1 (6 bases). There are 16 residues in the CDR3. Germline CDR1 and CDR2: LGHNA and YNFKEQ. V dropped 0 bases and J dropped 1 base, with 10 bases sitting between them. The CDR3, as DNA: TGTGCCAGCAGCCAAGATGAGCAGGGGGCCAAAAACATTCAGTACTTC. This gives the protein CASSQDEQGAKNIQYF.

This clone occurred a few times. V and J are TRBV28 and TRBJ2-1; D not resolved. Germline V lookup: CDR1 MDHEN, CDR2 SYDVKM. Deletions cut 3 bases from V and 3 bases from J, with 6 bases between. There are 13 residues in the CDR3. The CDR3 nucleotides read TGTGCCAGCAGTTTGGGAAACTACAATGAGCAGTTCTTC. This encodes CASSLGNYNEQFF. The entire variable domain, with the rest obtained from reference TRBV28 and TRBJ2-1, is as follows: DVKVTQSSRYLVKRTGEKVFLECVQDMDHENMFWYRQDPGLGLRLIYFSYDVKMKEKGDIPEGYSVSREKKERFSLILESASTNQTSMYLCASSLGNYNEQFFGPGTRLTVL.

This chain connects TRBV6-5 to TRBJ2-5; 8 positions agree with TRBD1. V shed 9 bases and J 0 bases; nucleotides not matched to a gene: 9. In germline, CDR1 is MNHEY, CDR2 SVGAGI. This CDR3 has 15 amino acids. The DNA for the CDR3 is TGTGCCAGTGCTGGGACAGGCGTGTACCAAGAGACCCAGTACTTC. Encoded protein: CASAGTGVYQETQYF.

This clone occurred a few times. The J gene is TRBJ2-3, the V gene TRBV5-1; 9 positions agree with TRBD2. This CDR3 has 16 residues. Germline V gene data show CDR1 as SGHRS and CDR2 as YFSETQ. The trim removed 3 bases at V and 2 bases at J, leaving 7 bases unmatched. CDR3 bases: TGCGCCAGCAGCTCCCTCCCTAGCGGGGCCACAGATACGCAGTATTTT. Translation gives CASSSLPSGATDTQYF.

J is TRBJ2-7 and V is TRBV18; D may be TRBD1 (5 bases). CDR1 KGHSH and CDR2 LQKENI come from the germline V gene. This CDR3 comprises 14 residues. Trimming left V 0 bases short and J 5 bases short, with 11 bases between. The CDR3 bases are TGTGCCAGCTCACCACCTTCCAGGGTCCACGAGCAGTACTTC. Its protein product is CASSPPSRVHEQYF.

V usage is TRBV5-1 and J usage is TRBJ2-1, with D uncertain. The CDR3 has 12 amino acids. V was cut by 4 bases and J by 8 bases, with 10 bases left in between. Germline V gives CDR1 SGHRS, CDR2 YFSETQ. DNA for the CDR3: TGCGCCAGCAGCGTACATGATGATGAGCAGTTCTTC. Amino acids: CASSVHDDEQFF.

This rearrangement joins TRBV5-1 to TRBJ1-5; possibly TRBD1 for D (5 bases). CDR1 and CDR2 (germline): SGHRS, YFSETQ. Between the trimmed V and J ends, which lost 1 base and 1 base, there was a span of 9 bases. The CDR3 runs to 15 residues. The CDR3 coding sequence is TGCGCCAGCAGCTTGCAGGGTCTCAGCAATCAGCCCCAGCATTTT. This translates into CASSLQGLSNQPQHF.

The chain employs TRBV29-1 and TRBJ2-5; D perhaps matches TRBD2 (6 bases). V was shortened by 8 bases and J by 7 bases, with 26 bases between the two germline ends. Germline V lookup: CDR1 SQVTM, CDR2 ANQGSEA. The CDR3 is 15 amino acids. The chain's CDR3 is CSIPPGSTMGGTQYF. The CDR3 coding sequence is TGCAGCATCCCCCCGGGCTCGACTATGGGGGGGACCCAGTACTTC.

The CDR3 here is CASSLLQVNTEAFF. The CDR3 nucleotides read TGCGCCAGCAGCTTGCTACAAGTGAACACTGAAGCTTTCTTT. The chain links TRBV5-1 to TRBJ1-1; no clear D. Germline V CDR1 and CDR2: SGHRS, YFSETQ. Trimming pared 1 base from V and 0 bases from J, leaving 7 bases between. The CDR3 is 14 residues long. Full variable domain (remainder filled in from reference TRBV5-1 and TRBJ1-1): KAGVTQTPRYLIKTRGQQVTLSCSPISGHRSVSWYQQTPGQGLQFLFEYFSETQRNKGNFPGRFSGRQFSNSRSEMNVSTLELGDSALYLCASSLLQVNTEAFFGQGTRLTVV.

The chain has TRBV10-1 and TRBJ2-7, with 7 bases fitting TRBD1. Germline V CDR1 and CDR2: WNHNN, SYGVQD (reference sequence). V gave up 10 bases and J gave up 5 bases; unmatched junction bases: 11. This CDR3 has 13 residues. Here the CDR3 DNA reads TGCGCCACCAGGGGTGAGGGGGCCGACGAGCAGTACTTC. Its translation: CATRGEGADEQYF.

The V and J genes are TRBV30 and TRBJ1-5; D ambiguous. Trimming cost V 4 bases and J 0 bases, with 7 bases left between them. The V gene's germline CDR1 is GTSNPN and CDR2 SVGIG (reference sequence). This CDR3 contains 13 residues. CDR3 nucleotide sequence: TGTGCCTGGACACATGATAGCAATCAGCCCCAGCATTTT. Translation: CAWTHDSNQPQHF. The full variable domain, with the rest looked up from reference TRBV30 and TRBJ1-5, is SQTIHQWPATLVQPVGSPLSLECTVEGTSNPNLYWYRQAAGRGLQLLFYSVGIGQISSEVPQNLSASRPQDRQFILSSKKLLLSDSGFYLCAWTHDSNQPQHFGDGTRLSIL.

This clone appeared a few times. The J gene is TRBJ2-1, the V gene TRBV12-5, with D tentatively TRBD2 (6 bases). Germline V gene data show CDR1 as LGHNT and CDR2 as FRNRAP. The CDR3 runs 16 residues. Trimming stripped 0 bases from V and 1 base from J, with 10 bases between. The CDR3 sequence: CASGLVPGVSYNEQFF. CDR3 nucleotide sequence: TGTGCTAGTGGTTTGGTACCGGGGGTTTCCTACAATGAGCAGTTCTTC.

The rearrangement joins TRBV6-5 to TRBJ2-7, with D unclear. Between the trimmed V and J ends, which lost 6 bases and 1 base, there was a span of 13 bases. Germline V CDR1 and CDR2: MNHEY, SVGAGI. The CDR3 covers 14 residues. CDR3 nucleotides: TGTGCCAGCAGCTCCTTCACTTTGTCCTACGAGCAGTACTTC. Translated: CASSSFTLSYEQYF.